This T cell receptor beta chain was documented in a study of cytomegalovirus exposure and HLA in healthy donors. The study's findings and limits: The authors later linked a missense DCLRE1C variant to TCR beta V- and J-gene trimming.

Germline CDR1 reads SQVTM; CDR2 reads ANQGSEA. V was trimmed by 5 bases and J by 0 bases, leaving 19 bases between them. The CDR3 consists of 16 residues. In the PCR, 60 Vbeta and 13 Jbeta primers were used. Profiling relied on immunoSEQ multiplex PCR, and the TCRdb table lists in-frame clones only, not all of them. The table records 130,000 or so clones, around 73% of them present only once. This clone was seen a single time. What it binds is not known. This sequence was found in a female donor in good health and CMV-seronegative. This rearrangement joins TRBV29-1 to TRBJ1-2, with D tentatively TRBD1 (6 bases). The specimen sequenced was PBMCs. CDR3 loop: CSVRGDSGATNYGYTF. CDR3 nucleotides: TGCAGCGTTCGGGGGGACTCAGGGGCCACTAACTATGGCTACACCTTC.